This entry is about one TCR beta chain. The antigen is not known. This specimen comes from a study of identifying expanded T cells in peripheral blood. Whole-study findings and limits: Two-week clone count variance significantly increased as total template count grew.

The CDR3 length is 15 residues. Germline CDR1 and CDR2: SGHNT and YENEEA. Trimming at V came to 3 bases and at J to 4 bases, leaving 5 bases not matched to a gene. Healthy donors had no documented immune events, such as infections, while sampled. Method: immunoSEQ multiplex PCR; TCRdb's copy keeps in-frame clones and lacks some. The sample includes approximately 50,000 clones, roughly 82% of them seen just once. Sequencing was performed on blood. J is TRBJ2-3 and V is TRBV11-3; 9 bases line up with TRBD2. The TCR sequence derives from a person aged 18 to 75 in good health. The CDR3 spells CASSLVAGVSDTQYF. The CDR3 DNA sequence: TGTGCCAGCAGCTTGGTAGCGGGAGTATCAGATACGCAGTATTTT. The full variable domain, rest sourced from reference TRBV11-3 and TRBJ2-3, is EAGVVQSPRYKIIEKKQPVAFWCNPISGHNTLYWYLQNLGQGPELLIRYENEEAVDDSQLPKDRFSAERLKGVDSTLKIQPAELGDSAVYLCASSLVAGVSDTQYFGPGTRLTVL.